The source of this T cell receptor (beta chain) is a study of blood T cell repertoires in COVID-19. Overall study context: Acute-phase and convalescent COVID-19 samples originated in the United States, Italy and Spain.

Original methodology: Scientists estimated how many nucleated cells there were by amplifying reference gene primers. Data came from immunoSEQ multiplex PCR; TCRdb stores just in-frame clones and leaves some out. The V and J calls and clone size are taken from that table; D and trimming were inferred from the DNA. The table includes approximately 230,000 clones, 88% detected once. This clone was counted only a few times. Seattle-derived patients entered the study during active infection and were followed longitudinally. There are 16 residues in the CDR3. V gave up 0 bases and J gave up 6 bases, with 17 bases separating them. Germline V CDR1 and CDR2: SEHNR, FQNEAQ (reference sequence).

The clonotype comes from a woman aged 25-40 years with COVID-19, enrolled during active disease. Sequencing input: peripheral blood. The chain is built from TRBV7-9 and TRBJ1-2, with D possibly TRBD1 on 6 matching bases. The CDR3 loop is CASSLAMPGDWNGYTF. The CDR3 DNA reads TGTGCCAGCAGCTTAGCGATGCCAGGGGATTGGAATGGCTACACCTTC.